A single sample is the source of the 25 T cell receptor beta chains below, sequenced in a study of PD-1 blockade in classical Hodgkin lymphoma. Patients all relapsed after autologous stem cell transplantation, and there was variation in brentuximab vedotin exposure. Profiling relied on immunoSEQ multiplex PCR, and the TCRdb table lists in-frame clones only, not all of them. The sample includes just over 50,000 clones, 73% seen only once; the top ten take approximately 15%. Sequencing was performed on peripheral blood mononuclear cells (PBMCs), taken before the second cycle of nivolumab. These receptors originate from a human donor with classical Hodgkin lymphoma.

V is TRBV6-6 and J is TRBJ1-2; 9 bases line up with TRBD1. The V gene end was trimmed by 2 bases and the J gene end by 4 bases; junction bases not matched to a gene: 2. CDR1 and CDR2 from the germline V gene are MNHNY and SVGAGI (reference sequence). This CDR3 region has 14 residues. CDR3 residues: CASSYGQGTYGYTF. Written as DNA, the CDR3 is TGTGCCAGCAGTTACGGACAGGGGACCTATGGCTACACCTTC.

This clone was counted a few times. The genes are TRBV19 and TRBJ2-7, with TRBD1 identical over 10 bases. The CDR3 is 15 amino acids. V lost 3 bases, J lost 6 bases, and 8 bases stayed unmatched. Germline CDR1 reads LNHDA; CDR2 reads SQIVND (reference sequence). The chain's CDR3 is CASSIKGTGAVEQYF. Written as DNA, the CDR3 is TGTGCCAGTAGTATTAAAGGGACAGGGGCGGTCGAGCAGTACTTC.

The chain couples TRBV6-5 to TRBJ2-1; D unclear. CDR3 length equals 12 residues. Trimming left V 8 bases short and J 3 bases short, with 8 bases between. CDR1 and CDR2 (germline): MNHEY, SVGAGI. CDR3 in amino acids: CASWSYYNEQFF. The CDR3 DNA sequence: TGTGCCAGCTGGAGCTACTACAATGAGCAGTTCTTC.

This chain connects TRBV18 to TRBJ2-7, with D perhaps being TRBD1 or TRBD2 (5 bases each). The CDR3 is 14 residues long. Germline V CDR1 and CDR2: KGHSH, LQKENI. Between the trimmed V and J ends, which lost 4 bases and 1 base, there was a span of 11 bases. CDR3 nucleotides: TGTGCCAGCTCACTCGGGACGGCTTCCTACGAGCAGTACTTC. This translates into CASSLGTASYEQYF.

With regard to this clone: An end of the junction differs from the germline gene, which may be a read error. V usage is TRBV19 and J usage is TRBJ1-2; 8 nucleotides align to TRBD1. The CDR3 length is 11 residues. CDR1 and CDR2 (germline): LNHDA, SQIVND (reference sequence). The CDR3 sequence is CASSVRDRFSF. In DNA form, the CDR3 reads TGTGCCAGTAGTGTTCGGGACAGGTTCTCCTTC.

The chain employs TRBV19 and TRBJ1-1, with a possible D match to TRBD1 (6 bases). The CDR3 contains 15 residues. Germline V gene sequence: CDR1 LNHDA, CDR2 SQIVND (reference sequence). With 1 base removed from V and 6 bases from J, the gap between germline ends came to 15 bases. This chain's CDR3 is CASSIVSGGLAEAFF. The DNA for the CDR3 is TGTGCCAGTAGTATAGTAAGTGGGGGGCTCGCTGAAGCTTTCTTT. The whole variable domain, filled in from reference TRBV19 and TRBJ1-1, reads DGGITQSPKYLFRKEGQNVTLSCEQNLNHDAMYWYRQDPGQGLRLIYYSQIVNDFQKGDIAEGYSVSREKKESFPLTVTSAQKNPTAFYLCASSIVSGGLAEAFFGQGTRLTVV.

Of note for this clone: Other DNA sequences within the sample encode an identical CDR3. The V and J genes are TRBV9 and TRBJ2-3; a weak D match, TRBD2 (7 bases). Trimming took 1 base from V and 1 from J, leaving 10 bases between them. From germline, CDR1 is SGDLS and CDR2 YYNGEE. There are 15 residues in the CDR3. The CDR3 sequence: CASSVRGAGTDTQYF. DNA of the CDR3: TGTGCCAGCAGCGTACGGGGGGCAGGCACAGATACGCAGTATTTT.

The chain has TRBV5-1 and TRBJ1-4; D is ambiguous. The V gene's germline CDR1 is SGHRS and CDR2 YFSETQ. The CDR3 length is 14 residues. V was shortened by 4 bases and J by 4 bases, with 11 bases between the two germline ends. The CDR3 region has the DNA TGCGCCAGCAGCCTGGACGGAGTTAATGAAAAACTGTTTTTT. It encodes CASSLDGVNEKLFF.

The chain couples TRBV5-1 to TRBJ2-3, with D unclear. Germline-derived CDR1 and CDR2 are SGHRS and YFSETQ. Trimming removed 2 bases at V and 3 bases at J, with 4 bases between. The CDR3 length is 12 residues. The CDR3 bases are TGCGCCAGCAGCTTACGGACAGATACGCAGTATTTT. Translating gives CASSLRTDTQYF.

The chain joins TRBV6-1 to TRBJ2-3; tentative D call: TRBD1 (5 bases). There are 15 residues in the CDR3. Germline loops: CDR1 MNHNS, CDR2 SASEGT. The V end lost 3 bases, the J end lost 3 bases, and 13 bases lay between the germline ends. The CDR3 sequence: CASSDRQGWTDTQYF. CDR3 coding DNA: TGTGCCAGCAGTGATAGGCAGGGATGGACAGATACGCAGTATTTT.

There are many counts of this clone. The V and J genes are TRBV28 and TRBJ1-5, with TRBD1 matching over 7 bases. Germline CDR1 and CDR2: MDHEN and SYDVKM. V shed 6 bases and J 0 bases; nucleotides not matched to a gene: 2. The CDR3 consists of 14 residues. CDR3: CASRTGPSNQPQHF. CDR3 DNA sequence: TGTGCCAGCAGGACAGGGCCTAGCAATCAGCCCCAGCATTTT.

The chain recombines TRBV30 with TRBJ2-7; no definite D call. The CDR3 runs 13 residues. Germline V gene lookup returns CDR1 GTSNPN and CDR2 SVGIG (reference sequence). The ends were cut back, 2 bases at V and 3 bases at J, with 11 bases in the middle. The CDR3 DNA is TGTGCCTGGAGTATATACGGACGCTACGAGCAGTACTTC. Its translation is CAWSIYGRYEQYF.

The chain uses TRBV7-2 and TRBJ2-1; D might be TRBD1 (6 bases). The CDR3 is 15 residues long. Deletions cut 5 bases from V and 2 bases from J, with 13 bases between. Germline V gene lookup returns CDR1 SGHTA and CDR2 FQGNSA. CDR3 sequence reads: CASSRRGPTYNEQFF. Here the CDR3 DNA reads TGTGCCAGCAGCCGCAGGGGCCCCACCTACAATGAGCAGTTCTTC.

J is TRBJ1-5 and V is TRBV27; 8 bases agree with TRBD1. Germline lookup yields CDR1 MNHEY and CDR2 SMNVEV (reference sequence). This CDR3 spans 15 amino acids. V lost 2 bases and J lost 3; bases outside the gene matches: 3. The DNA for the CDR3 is TGTGCCAGCAGTTTAAGACAGGGGACCAATCAGCCCCAGCATTTT. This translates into CASSLRQGTNQPQHF.

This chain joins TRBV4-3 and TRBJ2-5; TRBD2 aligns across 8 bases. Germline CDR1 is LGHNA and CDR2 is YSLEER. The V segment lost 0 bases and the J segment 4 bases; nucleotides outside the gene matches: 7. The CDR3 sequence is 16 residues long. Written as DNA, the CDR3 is TGCGCCAGCAGCCAAGATGTTTCAGCGGGAGTAGAGACCCAGTACTTC. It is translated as CASSQDVSAGVETQYF.

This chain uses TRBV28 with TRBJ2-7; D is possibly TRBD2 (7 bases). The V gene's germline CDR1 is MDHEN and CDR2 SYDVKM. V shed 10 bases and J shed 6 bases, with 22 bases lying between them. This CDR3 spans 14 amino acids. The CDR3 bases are TGTGCCACCCAAGAGGGGGAGGGCCTCCCCGAGCAGTACTTC. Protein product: CATQEGEGLPEQYF.

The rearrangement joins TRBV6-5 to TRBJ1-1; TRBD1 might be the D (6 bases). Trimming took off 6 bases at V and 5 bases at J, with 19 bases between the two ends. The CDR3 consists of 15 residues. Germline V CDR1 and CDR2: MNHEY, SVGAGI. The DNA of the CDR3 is TGTGCCAGCAGAGCTTTACAGGGTCTGGGAACTGAAGCTTTCTTT. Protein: CASRALQGLGTEAFF.

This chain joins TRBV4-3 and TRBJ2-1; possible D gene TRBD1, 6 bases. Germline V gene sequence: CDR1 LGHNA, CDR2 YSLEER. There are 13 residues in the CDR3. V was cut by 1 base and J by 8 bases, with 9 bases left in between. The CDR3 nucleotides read TGCGCCAGCAGCCAAGCTGGGGGCCATGAGCAGTTCTTC. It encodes CASSQAGGHEQFF.

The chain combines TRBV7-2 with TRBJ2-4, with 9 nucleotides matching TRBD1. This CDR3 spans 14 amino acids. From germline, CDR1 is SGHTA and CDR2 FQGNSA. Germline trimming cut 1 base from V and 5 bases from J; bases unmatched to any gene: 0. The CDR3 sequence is CASSLGTGENIQYF. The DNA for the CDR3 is TGTGCCAGCAGCTTAGGGACAGGGGAAAACATTCAGTACTTC.

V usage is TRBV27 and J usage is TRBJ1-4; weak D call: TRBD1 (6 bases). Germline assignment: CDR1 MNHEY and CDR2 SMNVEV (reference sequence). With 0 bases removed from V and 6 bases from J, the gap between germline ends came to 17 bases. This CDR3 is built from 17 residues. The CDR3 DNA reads TGTGCCAGCAGTTTATCGAGAAGGGACAAGGGTCATGAAAAACTGTTTTTT. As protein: CASSLSRRDKGHEKLFF.

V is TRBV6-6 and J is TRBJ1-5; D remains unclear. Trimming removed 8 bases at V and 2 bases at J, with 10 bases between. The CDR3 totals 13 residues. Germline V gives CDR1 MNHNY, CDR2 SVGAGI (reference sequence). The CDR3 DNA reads TGTGCCAGCTTCCGGGGTGGCAATCAGCCCCAGCATTTT. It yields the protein CASFRGGNQPQHF.

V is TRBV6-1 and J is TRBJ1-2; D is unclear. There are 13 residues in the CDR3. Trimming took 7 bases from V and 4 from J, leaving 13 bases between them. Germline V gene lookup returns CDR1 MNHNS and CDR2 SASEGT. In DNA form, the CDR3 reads TGTGCCAGCATAGGTGGATTCGGCTATGGCTACACCTTC. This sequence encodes CASIGGFGYGYTF.

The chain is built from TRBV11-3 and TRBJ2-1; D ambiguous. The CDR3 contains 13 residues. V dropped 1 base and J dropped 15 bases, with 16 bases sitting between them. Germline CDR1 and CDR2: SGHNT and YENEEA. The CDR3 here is CASSLGMRPPPFF. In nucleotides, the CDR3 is TGTGCCAGCAGCTTAGGGATGAGACCACCCCCGTTCTTC.

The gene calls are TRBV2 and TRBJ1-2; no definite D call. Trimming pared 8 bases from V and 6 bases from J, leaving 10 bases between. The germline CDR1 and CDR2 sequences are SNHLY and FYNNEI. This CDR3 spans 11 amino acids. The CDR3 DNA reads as TGTGCCAGCTATTATTGGGATGGCTACACCTTC. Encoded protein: CASYYWDGYTF.

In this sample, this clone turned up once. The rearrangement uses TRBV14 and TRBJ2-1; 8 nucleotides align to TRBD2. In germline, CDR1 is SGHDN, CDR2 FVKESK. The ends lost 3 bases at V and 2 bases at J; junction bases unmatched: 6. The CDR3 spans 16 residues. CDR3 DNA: TGTGCCAGCAGCCACCCCGGGAGGGTCGCCTACAATGAGCAGTTCTTC. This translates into CASSHPGRVAYNEQFF. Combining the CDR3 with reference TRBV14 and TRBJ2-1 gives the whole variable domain EAGVTQFPSHSVIEKGQTVTLRCDPISGHDNLYWYRRVMGKEIKFLLHFVKESKQDESGMPNNRFLAERTGGTYSTLKVQPAELEDSGVYFCASSHPGRVAYNEQFFGPGTRLTVL.